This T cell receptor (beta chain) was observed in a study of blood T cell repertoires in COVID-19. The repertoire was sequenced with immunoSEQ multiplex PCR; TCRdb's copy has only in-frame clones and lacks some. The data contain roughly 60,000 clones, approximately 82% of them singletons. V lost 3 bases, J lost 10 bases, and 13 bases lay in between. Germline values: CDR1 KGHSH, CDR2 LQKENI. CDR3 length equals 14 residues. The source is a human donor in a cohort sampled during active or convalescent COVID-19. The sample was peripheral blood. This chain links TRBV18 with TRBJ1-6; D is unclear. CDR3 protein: CASSPEARGSPLHF. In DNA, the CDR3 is TGTGCCAGCTCACCGGAAGCCCGGGGATCACCCCTCCACTTT.